This is a list of T cell receptor beta chains from one sample in a study of post-analysis software for immune sequencing data. TCRdb used MiXCR to reprocess the PCR reads, holding one entry per CDR3 protein. The table has approximately 770,000 distinct CDR3 sequences, more than 45% seen once. Specimen: blood. The receptors stem from a girl aged 10 to 17 with multiple sclerosis. Each CDR3 is given with its conserved first and last residue. The D gene is left open where the match is weak. Clone size is given for some rows only: seen once, a few or many times, or a class if the clone is expanded.

clone size,J gene,V gene,D gene,CDR3 DNA,CDR3 protein
NA,TRBJ2-7,TRBV7-9,TRBD1,TGTGCCAGCAGCTTAGCACCGGGACAGCCTTTCTACGAGCAGTACTTC,CASSLAPGQPFYEQYF
NA,TRBJ2-7,TRBV29-1,NA,TGCAGCGGATCGGACGGGGTCGGCTCCTACGAGCAGTACTTC,CSGSDGVGSYEQYF
many,TRBJ2-1,TRBV4-2,TRBD2,TGTGCCAGCAGCCAAGAGGGGGGACTAGCGGGAGTCTACAATGAGCAGTTCTTC,CASSQEGGLAGVYNEQFF
NA,TRBJ2-7,TRBV27,TRBD2,TGTGCCAGCAGTTCGACTCGGACTAGCGGGTCCTACGAGCAGTACTTC,CASSSTRTSGSYEQYF
NA,TRBJ2-7,TRBV6-1,TRBD2,TGTGCCAGCAGTGATCCTGCGGGAGCCTACGAGCAGTACTTC,CASSDPAGAYEQYF
NA,TRBJ2-5,TRBV5-1,TRBD2,TGCGCCAGCAGCATCGGACGTGGCGGGGGTTTTTACCAAGAGACCCAGTACTTC,CASSIGRGGGFYQETQYF
NA,TRBJ2-5,TRBV7-9,NA,TGTGCCAGCAGCGCGGTGGTGGTCCAAGAGACCCAGTACTTC,CASSAVVVQETQYF
once,TRBJ2-7,TRBV15,TRBD1,TGTGCCACCAGCAGAGATACAGGGGCGGGCGAGCAGTACTTC,CATSRDTGAGEQYF
NA,TRBJ2-1,TRBV4-2,NA,TGTGCCAGCAGTCGAACGAGTAGTATCCATGAGCAGTTCTTC,CASSRTSSIHEQFF
many,TRBJ2-4,TRBV7-2,NA,TGTGCCAGCAGCTTAGAGGGTCGGATTCAGTACTTC,CASSLEGRIQYF
NA,TRBJ1-2,TRBV19,NA,TGTGCCACTTCGACAGACTATGGCTACACCTTC,CATSTDYGYTF
few,TRBJ1-5,TRBV6-6,TRBD1,TGTGCCAGCAGTCTGATGGAGGGGGCTCTTGATCAGCCCCAGCATTTT,CASSLMEGALDQPQHF
NA,TRBJ2-3,TRBV5-1,NA,TGCGCCAGCAGCTTGGAGTCGGGGGTTCCAGATACGCAGTATTTT,CASSLESGVPDTQYF
NA,TRBJ1-2,TRBV6-1,NA,TGTGCCAGCAGGGAGACCGACCAGGGTGACTACACCTTC,CASRETDQGDYTF
few,TRBJ2-5,TRBV24-1,NA,TGTGCCACCAGTGATTTTAACAGTAAAGAGACCCAGTACTTC,CATSDFNSKETQYF
NA,TRBJ2-7,TRBV12-3/TRBV12-4,NA,TGTGCCAGCAGACCGACGACACCCGCGGTAAGCGAGCAGTACTTC,CASRPTTPAVSEQYF
few,TRBJ2-1,TRBV5-1,TRBD2,TGCGCCAGCAGAATGACTAGCGGCTCCTACAATGAGCAGTTCTTC,CASRMTSGSYNEQFF
NA,TRBJ2-3,TRBV24-1,TRBD1,TGTGCCACCAGTGATTTCTTGGGCAGGGGGCTCAAGGATACGCAGTATTTT,CATSDFLGRGLKDTQYF
NA,TRBJ1-1,TRBV19,NA,TGTGCCAGTACCGATAGAAAAGGGGCTATGAACACTGAAGCTTTCTTT,CASTDRKGAMNTEAFF
NA,TRBJ2-5,TRBV6-5,NA,TGTGCCAGCAGTTACTCGGGACATGGGCAAGAGACCCAGTACTTC,CASSYSGHGQETQYF
NA,TRBJ1-4,TRBV5-1,TRBD1,TGCGCCAGTAGCTTGGAAGGGCAGGGGGAGGAAAAACTGTTTTTT,CASSLEGQGEEKLFF
NA,TRBJ2-1,TRBV29-1,NA,TGCAGCGTTGTAAGGCTCGTCCGGGGCAATGAGCAGTTCTTC,CSVVRLVRGNEQFF
NA,TRBJ2-7,TRBV12-3/TRBV12-4,NA,TGTGCCAGCAGTTTAGGCTCGTCGGGTAGCTCCTACGAGCAGTACTTC,CASSLGSSGSSYEQYF
once,TRBJ1-1,TRBV6-2/TRBV6-3,NA,TGTGCCAGCAGTTACGGAACAGCTGAAGCTTTCTTT,CASSYGTAEAFF
NA,TRBJ2-1,TRBV5-1,TRBD2,TGCGCCAGCAGCTCCCCGACTAGCGGATCCTACAATGAGCAGTTCTTC,CASSSPTSGSYNEQFF
NA,TRBJ2-3,TRBV6-4,TRBD1,TGTGCCAGCAGTGATCCAGGGGGCATGGATACGCAGTATTTT,CASSDPGGMDTQYF
NA,TRBJ2-1,TRBV13,TRBD2,TGTGCCAGCAGCTTCCCGACTAGCGGGAGTGCCTATGAGCAGTTCTTC,CASSFPTSGSAYEQFF